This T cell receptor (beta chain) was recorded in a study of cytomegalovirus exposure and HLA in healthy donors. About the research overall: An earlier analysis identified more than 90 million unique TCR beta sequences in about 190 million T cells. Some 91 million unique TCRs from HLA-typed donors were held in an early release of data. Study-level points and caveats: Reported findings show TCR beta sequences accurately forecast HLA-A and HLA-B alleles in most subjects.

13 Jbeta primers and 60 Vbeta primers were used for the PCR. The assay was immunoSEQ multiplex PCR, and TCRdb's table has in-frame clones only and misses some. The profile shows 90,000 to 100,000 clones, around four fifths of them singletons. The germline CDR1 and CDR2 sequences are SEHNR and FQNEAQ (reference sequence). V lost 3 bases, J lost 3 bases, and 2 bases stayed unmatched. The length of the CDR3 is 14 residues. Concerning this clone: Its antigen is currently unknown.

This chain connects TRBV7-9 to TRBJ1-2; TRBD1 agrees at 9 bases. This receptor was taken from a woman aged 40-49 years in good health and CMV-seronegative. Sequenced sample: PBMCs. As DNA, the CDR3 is TGTGCCAGCAGCTTCCGACAGGGGGACTATGGCTACACCTTC. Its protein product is CASSFRQGDYGYTF.